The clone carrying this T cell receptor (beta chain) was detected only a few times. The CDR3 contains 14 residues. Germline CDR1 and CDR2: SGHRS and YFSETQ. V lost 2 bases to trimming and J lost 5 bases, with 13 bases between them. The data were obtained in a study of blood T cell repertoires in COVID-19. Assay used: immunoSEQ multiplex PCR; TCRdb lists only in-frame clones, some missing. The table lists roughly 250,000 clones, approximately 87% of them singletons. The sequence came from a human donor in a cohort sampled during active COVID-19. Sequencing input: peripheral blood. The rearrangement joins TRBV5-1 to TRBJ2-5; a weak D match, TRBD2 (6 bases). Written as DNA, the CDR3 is TGCGCCAGCAGCTTCCTAGCGAAGGGGGAGACCCAGTACTTC. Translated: CASSFLAKGETQYF.